The 3 T cell receptor beta chains listed next were all sequenced from one sample in a study of shared clonotypes between healthy human individuals. Produced via immunoSEQ multiplex PCR; TCRdb's table is partial and in-frame only. The data show 450,000 to 600,000 clones, around 79% seen once. Material: PBMCs. The receptors were sampled from a woman in her thirties or forties in good health. Some clones in this sample may be carry-over from other donors' samples.

The DNA for the CDR3 is TGTGCCAGAAGCTTGATAGTTCGATATAGCAATCAGCCCCAGCATTTT. Translated, it gives CARSLIVRYSNQPQHF. The chain uses TRBV5-3 and TRBJ1-5; D call uncertain. TRBV5-3 is assigned to the ORF class and has an uncertain function. The V end was cut by 1 base, the J end by 0 bases, with 11 bases between. The CDR3 sequence is 16 residues long.

This clone showed up just once. A much bigger clone sits one base away, suggesting this may be a read error. J is TRBJ2-5 and V is TRBV10-2; 13 nucleotides line up with TRBD2. Looked up from germline, CDR1 is WSHSY and CDR2 is SAAADI. The V segment lost 9 bases and the J segment 8 bases; nucleotides outside the gene matches: 9. This CDR3 spans 14 amino acids. CDR3 nucleotides: TGCGCCAGTAGACTAGCGGGAGGATCAGATACCCAGTACTTC. The encoded protein is CASRLAGGSDTQYF.

The V call is TRBV19, the J call TRBJ1-5, with D perhaps TRBD1 (6 bases). The germline CDR1 and CDR2 sequences are LNHDA and SQIVND (reference sequence). With 11 bases removed from V and 7 bases from J, the gap between germline ends came to 18 bases. CDR3 length: 13 amino acids. Here the CDR3 reads CAAVGGFGQPQHF. The CDR3 DNA is TGTGCCGCTGTGGGGGGCTTTGGACAGCCCCAGCATTTT. Full variable domain (rest looked up from reference TRBV19 and TRBJ1-5): DGGITQSPKYLFRKEGQNVTLSCEQNLNHDAMYWYRQDPGQGLRLIYYSQIVNDFQKGDIAEGYSVSREKKESFPLTVTSAQKNPTAFYLCAAVGGFGQPQHFGDGTRLSIL.